This is a list of T cell receptor beta chains from one sample in a study of control samples from healthy donors and cancer patients. Clones were read by immunoSEQ multiplex PCR, and TCRdb kept only the in-frame ones, dropping some. The sample lists 130,000 or so clones, about 89% occurring once. Material: blood. The receptor set was obtained from a man aged 18 to 35 in good health. The CDR3 runs from the conserved cysteine through the conserved F or W. The order of the fields is D gene, V gene, clone size, J gene, CDR3 DNA, CDR3 protein. A D gene is named only where the DNA matches it firmly. Some rows have no size entry. The others give once, few or many, or a class for an expanded clone.

d_call: -; v_call: TRBV4-3; clone_size: -; j_call: TRBJ1-3; cdr3_nt: TGCGCCAGCAGCCCCACTTCAGTCAGAGAGTCTGGAAACACCATATATTTT; cdr3_aa: CASSPTSVRESGNTIYF
d_call: TRBD1; v_call: TRBV5-5; clone_size: -; j_call: TRBJ1-1; cdr3_nt: TGTGCCAGCAGCTTCATAAGACAGGGTGCGAACACTGAAGCTTTCTTT; cdr3_aa: CASSFIRQGANTEAFF
d_call: -; v_call: TRBV11-2; clone_size: -; j_call: TRBJ1-4; cdr3_nt: TGTGCCAGCAGCTTAGACGGGGACGGACCTCAAAAACTGTTTTTT; cdr3_aa: CASSLDGDGPQKLFF
d_call: -; v_call: TRBV4-1; clone_size: -; j_call: TRBJ1-6; cdr3_nt: TGCGCCAGCAGCCAAGAACAGACCCCAAATAATTCACCCCTCCACTTT; cdr3_aa: CASSQEQTPNNSPLHF
d_call: TRBD1; v_call: TRBV6-2/TRBV6-3; clone_size: -; j_call: TRBJ1-1; cdr3_nt: TGTGCCAGCAGTTATTCCAGGGGGCGGACGATGAACACTGAAGCTTTCTTT; cdr3_aa: CASSYSRGRTMNTEAFF
d_call: -; v_call: TRBV3-1/TRBV3-2; clone_size: -; j_call: TRBJ1-2; cdr3_nt: TGTGCCAGCAGCCAAAACGAGGTCAGTAGCTATGGCTACACCTTC; cdr3_aa: CASSQNEVSSYGYTF
d_call: TRBD1; v_call: TRBV5-1; clone_size: once; j_call: TRBJ1-2; cdr3_nt: TGCGCCAGCAGCATAGGACAGGGCAACTATGGCTACACCTTC; cdr3_aa: CASSIGQGNYGYTF
d_call: -; v_call: TRBV28; clone_size: -; j_call: TRBJ1-3; cdr3_nt: TGTGCCAGCAGTTGGCGGGACGCAAACTCTGGAAACACCATATATTTT; cdr3_aa: CASSWRDANSGNTIYF
d_call: TRBD1; v_call: TRBV4-2; clone_size: -; j_call: TRBJ1-4; cdr3_nt: TGTGCCAGCAGCCAAGATATAGTCGGACAGGGAACTAATGAAAAACTGTTTTTT; cdr3_aa: CASSQDIVGQGTNEKLFF
d_call: -; v_call: TRBV6-5; clone_size: few; j_call: TRBJ1-1; cdr3_nt: TGTGCCAGCAGTAGACAGGAACTGAACACTGAAGCTTTCTTT; cdr3_aa: CASSRQELNTEAFF
d_call: -; v_call: TRBV5-6; clone_size: -; j_call: TRBJ2-2; cdr3_nt: TGTGCCAGCAGCTTGGAGTCGGGACACAACACCGGGGAGCTGTTTTTT; cdr3_aa: CASSLESGHNTGELFF
d_call: -; v_call: TRBV6-6; clone_size: -; j_call: TRBJ1-5; cdr3_nt: TGTGCCAGCGCTCTTACAGGGAATACCAATCAGCCCCAGCATTTT; cdr3_aa: CASALTGNTNQPQHF
d_call: -; v_call: TRBV15; clone_size: -; j_call: TRBJ1-1; cdr3_nt: TGTGCCACCAGCCCCCGGGGGGTGAGCAGGGGATTCACTGAAGCTTTCTTT; cdr3_aa: CATSPRGVSRGFTEAFF
d_call: TRBD1; v_call: TRBV5-8; clone_size: -; j_call: TRBJ2-5; cdr3_nt: TGTGCCAGCAGCTACGGGACAGGGATGTTGGAGACCCAGTACTTC; cdr3_aa: CASSYGTGMLETQYF
d_call: -; v_call: TRBV5-1; clone_size: -; j_call: TRBJ2-1; cdr3_nt: TGCGCCAGCAGCTCTGACAATGGGGTTAATAATGAGCAGTTCTTC; cdr3_aa: CASSSDNGVNNEQFF
d_call: TRBD1; v_call: TRBV2; clone_size: -; j_call: TRBJ1-2; cdr3_nt: TGTGCCAGCCCGGATGAGACAGGGTTGGGCGATGGCTACACCTTC; cdr3_aa: CASPDETGLGDGYTF
d_call: -; v_call: TRBV2; clone_size: -; j_call: TRBJ1-1; cdr3_nt: TGTGCCAGCAGTGAAGGACCGGACACTGAAGCTTTCTTT; cdr3_aa: CASSEGPDTEAFF
d_call: -; v_call: TRBV5-6; clone_size: -; j_call: TRBJ2-5; cdr3_nt: TGTGCCAGCAGCCCAGGGAGCCAAGAGACCCAGTACTTC; cdr3_aa: CASSPGSQETQYF
d_call: TRBD1; v_call: TRBV11-3; clone_size: -; j_call: TRBJ2-7; cdr3_nt: TGTGCCAGCAGCTGGGACAGGGCGGGAGAGCAGTACTTC; cdr3_aa: CASSWDRAGEQYF
d_call: -; v_call: TRBV30; clone_size: -; j_call: TRBJ1-1; cdr3_nt: TGTGCCTGGTTCAGTAACACTGAAGCTTTCTTT; cdr3_aa: CAWFSNTEAFF
d_call: -; v_call: TRBV6-5; clone_size: -; j_call: TRBJ1-2; cdr3_nt: TGTGCCAGCAGTTACCAGGGGACCTATGGCTACACCTTC; cdr3_aa: CASSYQGTYGYTF
d_call: -; v_call: TRBV15; clone_size: -; j_call: TRBJ1-5; cdr3_nt: TGTGCCACCAGTAATCCCGGTCAGCCCCAGCATTTT; cdr3_aa: CATSNPGQPQHF
d_call: TRBD1; v_call: TRBV19; clone_size: -; j_call: TRBJ1-4; cdr3_nt: TGTGCCAGTAGTAGGGGACAGGGAGGGGAAAAACTGTTTTTT; cdr3_aa: CASSRGQGGEKLFF
d_call: TRBD1; v_call: TRBV7-2; clone_size: -; j_call: TRBJ1-1; cdr3_nt: TGTGCCAGCAGCTCTTTCCTGACAGGGGCTTACACTGAAGCTTTCTTT; cdr3_aa: CASSSFLTGAYTEAFF